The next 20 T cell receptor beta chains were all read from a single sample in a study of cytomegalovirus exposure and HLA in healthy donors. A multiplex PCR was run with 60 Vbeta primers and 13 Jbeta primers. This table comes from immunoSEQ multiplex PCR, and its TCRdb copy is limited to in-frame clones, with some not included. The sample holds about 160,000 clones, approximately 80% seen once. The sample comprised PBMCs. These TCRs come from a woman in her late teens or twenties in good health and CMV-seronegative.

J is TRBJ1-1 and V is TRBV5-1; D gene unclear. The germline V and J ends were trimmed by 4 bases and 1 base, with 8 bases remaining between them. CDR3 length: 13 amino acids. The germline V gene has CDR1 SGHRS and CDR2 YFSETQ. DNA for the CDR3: TGCGCCAGCAGCCCCGAGCAGAACACTGAAGCTTTCTTT. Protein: CASSPEQNTEAFF.

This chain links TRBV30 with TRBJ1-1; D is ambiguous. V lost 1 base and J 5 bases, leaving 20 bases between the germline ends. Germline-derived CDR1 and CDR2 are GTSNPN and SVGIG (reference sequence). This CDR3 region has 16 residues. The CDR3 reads CAWSGHVEAYPTEAFF. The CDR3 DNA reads TGTGCCTGGAGTGGCCACGTTGAGGCCTACCCAACTGAAGCTTTCTTT. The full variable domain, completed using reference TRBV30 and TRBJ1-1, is SQTIHQWPATLVQPVGSPLSLECTVEGTSNPNLYWYRQAAGRGLQLLFYSVGIGQISSEVPQNLSASRPQDRQFILSSKKLLLSDSGFYLCAWSGHVEAYPTEAFFGQGTRLTVV.

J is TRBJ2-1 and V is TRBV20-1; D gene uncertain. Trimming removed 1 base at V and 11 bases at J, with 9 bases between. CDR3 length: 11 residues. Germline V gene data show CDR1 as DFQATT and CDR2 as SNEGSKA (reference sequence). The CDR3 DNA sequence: TGCAGTGCTAGAGGGCCCCAGAAGCAGTTCTTC. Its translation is CSARGPQKQFF.

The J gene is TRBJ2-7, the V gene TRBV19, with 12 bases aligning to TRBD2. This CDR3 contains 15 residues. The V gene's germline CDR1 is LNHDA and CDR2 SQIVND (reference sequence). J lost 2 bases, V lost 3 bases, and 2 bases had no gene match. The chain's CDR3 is CASSISSGGAYEQYF. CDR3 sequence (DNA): TGTGCCAGTAGTATCTCTAGCGGGGGGGCCTACGAGCAGTACTTC.

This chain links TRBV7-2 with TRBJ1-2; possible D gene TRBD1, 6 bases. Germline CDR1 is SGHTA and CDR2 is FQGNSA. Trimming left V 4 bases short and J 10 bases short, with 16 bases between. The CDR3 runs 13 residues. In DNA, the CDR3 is TGTGCCAGCAGCTCGTCACCGACAGGACTCTACACCTTC. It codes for CASSSSPTGLYTF.

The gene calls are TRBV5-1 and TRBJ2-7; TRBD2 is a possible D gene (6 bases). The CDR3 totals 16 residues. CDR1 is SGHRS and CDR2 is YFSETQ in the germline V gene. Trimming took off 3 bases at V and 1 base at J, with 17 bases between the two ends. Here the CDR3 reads CASSSPGRGKSYEQYF. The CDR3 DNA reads TGCGCCAGCAGCTCGCCGGGGCGGGGAAAATCCTACGAGCAGTACTTC.

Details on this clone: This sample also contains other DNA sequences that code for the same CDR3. This CDR3 reads CASSSGQGKETQYF. The DNA for the CDR3 is TGCGCCAGCAGCTCGGGACAGGGTAAAGAGACCCAGTACTTC. This chain connects TRBV5-1 to TRBJ2-5, with 9 bases fitting TRBD1. Germline assignment: CDR1 SGHRS and CDR2 YFSETQ. V trimming: 3 bases; J trimming: 3 bases; junction bases outside the gene matches: 3. CDR3 length equals 14 residues.

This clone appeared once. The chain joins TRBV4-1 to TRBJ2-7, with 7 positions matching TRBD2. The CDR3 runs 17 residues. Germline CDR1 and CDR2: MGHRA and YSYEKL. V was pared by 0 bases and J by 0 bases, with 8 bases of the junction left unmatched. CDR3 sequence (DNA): TGCGCCAGCAGCCAAGATGGCCGGGGGGTTTCCTCCTACGAGCAGTACTTC. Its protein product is CASSQDGRGVSSYEQYF.

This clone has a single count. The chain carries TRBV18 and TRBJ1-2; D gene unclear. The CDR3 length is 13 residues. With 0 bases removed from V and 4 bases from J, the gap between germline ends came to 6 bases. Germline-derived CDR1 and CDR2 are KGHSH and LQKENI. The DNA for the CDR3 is TGTGCCAGCTCACCACCGTCTGTCTATGGCTACACCTTC. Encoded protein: CASSPPSVYGYTF.

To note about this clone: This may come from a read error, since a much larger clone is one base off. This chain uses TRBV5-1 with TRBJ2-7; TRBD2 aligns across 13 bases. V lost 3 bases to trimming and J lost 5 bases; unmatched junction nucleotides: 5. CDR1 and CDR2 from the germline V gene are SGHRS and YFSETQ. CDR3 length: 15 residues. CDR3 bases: TGCGCCAGCAGCTGCTGGACTAGCGGGAGTGACGAGCAGTACTTC. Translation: CASSCWTSGSDEQYF.

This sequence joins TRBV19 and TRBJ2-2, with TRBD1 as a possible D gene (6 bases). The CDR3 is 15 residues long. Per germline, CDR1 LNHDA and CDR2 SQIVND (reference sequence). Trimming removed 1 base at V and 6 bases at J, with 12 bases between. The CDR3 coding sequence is TGTGCCAGTAGTATAGGCTCGAGGGGGTCCGGGGAGCTGTTTTTT. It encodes CASSIGSRGSGELFF.

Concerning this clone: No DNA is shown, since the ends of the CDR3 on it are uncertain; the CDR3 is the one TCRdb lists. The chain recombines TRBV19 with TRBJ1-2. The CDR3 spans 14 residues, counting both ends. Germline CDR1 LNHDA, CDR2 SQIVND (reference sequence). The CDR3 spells CASTSGVGDYGYTF.

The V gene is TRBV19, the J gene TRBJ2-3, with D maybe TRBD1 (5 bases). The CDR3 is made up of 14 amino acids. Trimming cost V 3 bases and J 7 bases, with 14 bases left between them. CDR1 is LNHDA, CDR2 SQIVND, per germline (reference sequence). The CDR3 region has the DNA TGTGCCAGTAGTATCCCTCAAGACAGTCATACGCAGTATTTT. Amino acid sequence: CASSIPQDSHTQYF.

DNA for the CDR3: TGTGCCAGCAGCCCCCGCACAGGGAGCTCCTACGAGCAGTACTTC. Residues: CASSPRTGSSYEQYF. This chain joins TRBV7-9 and TRBJ2-7; D may be TRBD1 (6 bases). V lost 5 bases and J lost 0, with 14 bases in between. The germline gives CDR1 SEHNR, CDR2 FQNEAQ (reference sequence). The CDR3 is 15 residues long.

The CDR3 nucleotides are TGTGCCAGCAGCAAGGACCCGTGGGCGGGGCTTTTGGGCTACAATGAGCAGTTCTTC. Its translation: CASSKDPWAGLLGYNEQFF. This chain connects TRBV21-1 to TRBJ2-1; TRBD2 reflects the table's D call only, with no check against the DNA. TRBV21-1 is a listed pseudogene. This CDR3 has 19 residues.

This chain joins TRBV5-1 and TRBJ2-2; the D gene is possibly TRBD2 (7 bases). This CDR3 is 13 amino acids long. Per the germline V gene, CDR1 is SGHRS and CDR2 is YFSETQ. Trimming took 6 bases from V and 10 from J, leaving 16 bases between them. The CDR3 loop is CASTLQGGLELFF. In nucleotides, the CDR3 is TGCGCCAGCACCTTACAGGGAGGGCTGGAGCTGTTTTTT.

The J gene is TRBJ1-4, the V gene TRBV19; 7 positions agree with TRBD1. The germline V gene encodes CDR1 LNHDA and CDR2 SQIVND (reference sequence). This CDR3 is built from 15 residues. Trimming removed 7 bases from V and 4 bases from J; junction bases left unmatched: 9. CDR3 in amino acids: CASTPPGQNNEKLFF. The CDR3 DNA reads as TGTGCCAGTACCCCGCCGGGACAGAATAATGAAAAACTGTTTTTT.

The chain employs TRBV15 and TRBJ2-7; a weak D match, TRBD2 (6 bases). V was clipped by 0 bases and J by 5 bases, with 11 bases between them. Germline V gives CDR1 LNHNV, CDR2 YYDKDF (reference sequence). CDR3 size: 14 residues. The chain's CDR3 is CATSRDQLANEQYF. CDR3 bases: TGTGCCACCAGCAGAGATCAACTAGCAAACGAGCAGTACTTC.

The CDR3 here is CASSYSGQGGNTIYF. The CDR3 DNA follows: TGTGCCAGCAGTTACTCGGGACAGGGTGGAAACACCATATATTTT. The rearrangement links TRBV6-5 to TRBJ1-3, with 9 positions matching TRBD1. This CDR3 has 15 residues. Germline V gives CDR1 MNHEY, CDR2 SVGAGI. V trimming: 0 bases; J trimming: 3 bases; junction bases outside the gene matches: 0.

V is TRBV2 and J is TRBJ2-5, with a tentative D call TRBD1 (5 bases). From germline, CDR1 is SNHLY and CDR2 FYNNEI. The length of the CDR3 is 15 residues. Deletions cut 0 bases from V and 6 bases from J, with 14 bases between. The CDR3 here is CASSEARSGPQTQYF. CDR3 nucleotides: TGTGCCAGCAGTGAAGCGCGGTCAGGGCCCCAGACCCAGTACTTC.